The rows below give T cell receptor beta chains drawn from one sample of a study of shared clonotypes between healthy human individuals. Profiling relied on immunoSEQ multiplex PCR, and the TCRdb table lists in-frame clones only, not all of them. The repertoire holds roughly 550,000 clones, with roughly 95% as singletons. Sequenced input: naive CD8+ T cells sorted from blood. The receptors come from a woman aged 25 to 39 in good health. CDR3s include the opening cysteine and the closing phenylalanine or tryptophan. D genes are given only for firm matches. Clone size is shown for a subset of rows, as once, few, many or a class of expanded clone.

v_gene	d_gene	abundance	j_gene	CDR3nt	CDR3aa
TRBV27	.	.	TRBJ1-5	TGTGCCAGCAGTTTGGGAGGTAGCAATCAGCCCCAGCATTTT	CASSLGGSNQPQHF
TRBV27	TRBD1	.	TRBJ1-2	TGTGCCACAGGACAGGGAACTGTTGGCTACACCTTC	CATGQGTVGYTF
TRBV6-1	.	.	TRBJ1-1	TGTGCCAGCATAGGGGAGGGGCCTGAAGCTTTCTTT	CASIGEGPEAFF
TRBV7-9	.	once	TRBJ2-5	TGTGCCAGCAGCCATCAGGGTCAAGAGACCCAGTACTTC	CASSHQGQETQYF
TRBV19	.	.	TRBJ2-7	TGTGCCAGTAGTATTAGGAGCGTCCCGACTCAGCAGTACTTC	CASSIRSVPTQQYF
TRBV5-4	TRBD1	.	TRBJ2-7	TGTGCCAGCAGCCTAGGGACAGGTTACGAGCAGTACTTC	CASSLGTGYEQYF
TRBV9	.	.	TRBJ2-5	TGTGCCAGCAGCGTAGGAAGGATGGTAGAAGAGACCCAGTACTTC	CASSVGRMVEETQYF
TRBV5-6	.	.	TRBJ1-5	TGTGCCAGCAGCTTACAGGGAGGGAATCAGCCCCAGCATTTT	CASSLQGGNQPQHF
TRBV28	.	.	TRBJ2-7	TGTGCCAGCAGTTTACCCCGGGACGAGCAGTACTTC	CASSLPRDEQYF
TRBV29-1	.	.	TRBJ2-1	TGCAGCGTCGTAAGCGGAAACTCCTACAATGAGCAGTTCTTC	CSVVSGNSYNEQFF
TRBV7-9	.	.	TRBJ1-1	TGTGCCAGCAGCCGAGGCCAAGATTTCACTGAAGCTTTCTTT	CASSRGQDFTEAFF
TRBV28	TRBD1	.	TRBJ1-6	TGTGCCAGCAGGGGACAGAGCGACTATAATTCACCCCTCCACTTT	CASRGQSDYNSPLHF
TRBV19	.	.	TRBJ2-1	TGTGCCAGTAGTATGACTGTAGGGTTCGATGAGCAGTTCTTC	CASSMTVGFDEQFF
TRBV9	.	.	TRBJ2-3	TGTGCCAGCAGCCCAGGGCTAGGTCGGGATACGCAGTATTTT	CASSPGLGRDTQYF